These T cell receptor beta chains were read from a single sample in a study of CD8 T cells in ankylosing spondylitis. TCRdb reprocessed the 5' RACE reads via MiXCR and lists one record per CDR3 protein. The table has roughly 220,000 distinct CDR3 sequences, around 16% seen once. The sequenced sample consisted of blood, either unsorted or a sorted T cell fraction (not recorded which). Receptors originate from a male donor with ankylosing spondylitis. Both conserved end residues are part of each CDR3. Each record gives: D gene, J gene, V gene, clone size, CDR3 protein, CDR3 DNA. D genes are given only for firm matches. Only some rows state a clone size, as once, few, many or a class for expanded clones.

>TRBD1|TRBJ1-1|TRBV14|many
CASSLQGGNTEAFF
TGTGCCAGCAGCCTACAGGGGGGGAACACTGAAGCTTTCTTT
>TRBD1|TRBJ2-3|TRBV12-3/TRBV12-4|-
CASSMTGFDTQYF
TGTGCCAGCAGTATGACAGGGTTCGATACGCAGTATTTT
>-|TRBJ2-7|TRBV12-5|-
CASGLADGYEQYF
TGTGCTAGTGGTTTGGCAGACGGGTACGAGCAGTACTTC
>TRBD1|TRBJ2-7|TRBV12-3/TRBV12-4|many
CASSLGQTYEQYF
TGCGCCAGCAGCTTGGGACAGACCTACGAGCAGTACTTC
>-|TRBJ2-1|TRBV27|few
CASSAPQGGYNEQFF
TGTGCCAGCAGTGCTCCGCAGGGGGGGTACAATGAGCAGTTCTTC
>-|TRBJ2-2|TRBV7-9|few
CASSPRWGTGELFF
TGTGCCAGCAGCCCACGATGGGGCACCGGGGAGCTGTTTTTT
>TRBD1|TRBJ2-2|TRBV27|-
CASNPTGSTGELFF
TGTGCCAGCAATCCGACAGGGTCCACCGGGGAGCTGTTTTTT
>-|TRBJ2-1|TRBV19|-
CASSNRDEQFF
TGTGCCAGTAGTAACCGCGATGAGCAGTTCTTC
>TRBD2|TRBJ2-1|TRBV27|few
CASSSASGTYYNEQFF
TGTGCCAGCAGTTCCGCAAGCGGGACCTACTACAATGAGCAGTTCTTC
>-|TRBJ2-3|TRBV25-1|-
CASRDHNRDTQYF
TGTGCCAGCAGGGACCATAATCGAGATACGCAGTATTTT
>-|TRBJ2-5|TRBV11-1|-
CASSRTGGEAETQYF
TGTGCCAGCAGCCGTACCGGGGGCGAGGCAGAGACCCAGTACTTC
>TRBD2|TRBJ2-5|TRBV9|few
CARPTGTSGGAYETQYF
TGTGCCCGACCTACCGGGACTAGCGGGGGGGCCTATGAGACCCAGTACTTC
>-|TRBJ2-7|TRBV27|-
CASSFYGQTYEQYF
TGTGCCAGCAGTTTTTACGGCCAGACCTACGAGCAGTACTTC
>TRBD1|TRBJ1-2|TRBV5-1|-
CASSVEVWTGGAMYGYTF
TGCGCCAGCAGCGTGGAGGTATGGACAGGGGGCGCGATGTATGGCTACACCTTC
>-|TRBJ2-1|TRBV29-1|many
CSVEAAGYNEQFF
TGCAGCGTTGAAGCTGCCGGTTACAATGAGCAGTTCTTC
>-|TRBJ2-1|TRBV9|once
CASSVERGSGYNEQFF
TGTGCCAGCAGCGTAGAGAGGGGTTCCGGCTACAATGAGCAGTTCTTC
>TRBD2|TRBJ2-3|TRBV20-1|-
CSADASGGASVDTQYF
TGCAGTGCAGATGCGAGCGGGGGGGCTTCTGTCGATACGCAGTATTTT
>-|TRBJ2-3|TRBV4-1|few
CASSHGLRGSTDTQYF
TGCGCCAGCAGCCATGGACTCCGGGGTTCCACAGATACGCAGTATTTT
>-|TRBJ2-5|TRBV12-3/TRBV12-4|few
CASSFIGGEETQYF
TGTGCCAGCAGTTTTATCGGGGGAGAGGAGACCCAGTACTTC
>TRBD1|TRBJ2-7|TRBV5-1|-
CASSLIGGQAYEQYF
TGCGCCAGCAGCTTGATAGGGGGCCAAGCCTACGAGCAGTACTTC
>-|TRBJ2-4|TRBV2|few
CASSDLGTVKNIQYF
TGTGCCAGCAGTGATTTGGGGACGGTAAAAAACATTCAGTACTTC
>TRBD1|TRBJ2-2|TRBV14|few
CASSQVGGTGSPGELFF
TGTGCCAGCAGCCAAGTAGGGGGGACAGGGTCTCCCGGGGAGCTGTTTTTT
>-|TRBJ1-1|TRBV12-3/TRBV12-4|many
CASSHDPGLPEAFF
TGTGCCAGCAGCCACGATCCCGGCCTGCCTGAAGCTTTCTTT
>TRBD1|TRBJ1-5|TRBV7-2|-
CASSWTGTDQPQHF
TGTGCCAGCTCATGGACAGGGACTGATCAGCCCCAGCATTTT
>TRBD1|TRBJ2-2|TRBV29-1|few
CSVDRGDTGELFF
TGCAGCGTCGACAGGGGGGACACCGGGGAGCTGTTTTTT
>-|TRBJ2-7|TRBV28|-
CASSTWTSVYEQYF
TGTGCCAGCAGTACCTGGACTTCAGTATACGAGCAGTACTTC
>-|TRBJ2-1|TRBV4-3|-
CASSQFGNEQFF
TGCGCCAGCAGCCAATTCGGTAATGAGCAGTTCTTC
>-|TRBJ1-2|TRBV7-9|-
CASSRWDTPWGYTF
TGTGCCAGCAGCCGTTGGGACACCCCCTGGGGCTACACCTTC
>-|TRBJ2-7|TRBV4-1|few
CASSLDEGVYEQYF
TGCGCCAGCAGCTTAGACGAGGGGGTCTACGAGCAGTACTTC